This entry features one TCR beta chain sequence. PCR involved 60 Vbeta and 13 Jbeta primers. Using immunoSEQ multiplex PCR, the repertoire was profiled, and TCRdb retains in-frame clones only, with some absent. The sample lists over 150,000 clones; 80% were seen once. The record originates from a study of cytomegalovirus exposure and HLA in healthy donors. Germline V gene data show CDR1 as SGHRS and CDR2 as YFSETQ. The ends were cut back, 0 bases at V and 0 bases at J, with 10 bases in the middle. The CDR3 spans 16 residues. Input material: PBMCs. This receptor was identified in a man under 40 in good health and CMV-seropositive. V usage is TRBV5-1 and J usage is TRBJ2-1; D may be TRBD2 (6 bases). CDR3 protein: CASSLVPGSSYNEQFF. CDR3 nucleotides: TGCGCCAGCAGCTTGGTTCCCGGGAGCTCCTACAATGAGCAGTTCTTC.